Below, 3 T cell receptor beta chains from the same sample are listed, as sequenced in a study of T cell repertoires in cytomegalovirus infection. These receptors have no identified antigens. Using its own MiXCR run on the reads, TCRdb lists one record per CDR3 protein. The sample has 84,000 or so distinct CDR3 sequences; approximately 43% are singletons. The input for sequencing was CD8+ T cells from cultured PBMCs, taken from culture after CMV antigen stimulation. The origin of the receptors is a human donor in good health (CMV status not recorded). Some clones in this sample may be carry-over from other donors' samples.

In its sample, this clonotype was seen a few times. The chain recombines TRBV7-2 with TRBJ2-1; 7 bases fit TRBD2. The CDR3 sequence is 13 residues long. V gave up 8 bases and J gave up 4 bases; unmatched junction bases: 5. Per germline, CDR1 SGHTA and CDR2 FQGNSA. The CDR3 region has the DNA TGTGCCAGCGGGGAGGGAGCATACAATGAGCAGTTCTTC. Encoded protein: CASGEGAYNEQFF.

This clonotype has only a few counts. V usage is TRBV7-3 and J usage is TRBJ2-5; the match to TRBD2 covers 7 bases. The CDR3 is made up of 13 amino acids. V lost 4 bases to trimming and J lost 4 bases; unmatched junction nucleotides: 3. Germline CDR1 SGHTA, CDR2 FQGTGA. The CDR3 DNA reads as TGTGCCAGCAGCTATTGGGAGGGAGAGACCCAGTACTTC. This codes for CASSYWEGETQYF.

This clonotype occurred a few times. V usage is TRBV27 and J usage is TRBJ1-5; D may be TRBD1 (6 bases). The germline gives CDR1 MNHEY, CDR2 SMNVEV (reference sequence). This CDR3 contains 14 residues. Trimming left V 6 bases short and J 2 bases short, with 11 bases between. CDR3 nucleotides: TGTGCCAGCAGCCCGACAGGCCGCAATCAGCCCCAGCATTTT. It is translated as CASSPTGRNQPQHF.